This T cell receptor beta chain was observed in a study of early T cells in non-severe SARS-CoV-2 infection. As for the study in general: The study sequenced bulk RNA from unsorted whole blood, with chains unpaired. Notes on the study in general: Clonotype matching in VDJdb favored anti-spike CD8 responses and did not capture private and CD4 specificities.

V gave up 5 bases and J gave up 1 base, with 8 bases separating them. The CDR3 runs 13 residues. CDR1 and CDR2 (germline): SGHTA, FQGTGA. Turning to this clonotype: The antigen is not known.

Unique molecular identifiers were added to individual cDNA molecules. TCRdb re-derived calls from the 5' RACE reads in MiXCR, one entry per CDR3 protein. The repertoire holds around 35,000 distinct CDR3 sequences, about 6% seen once, with about 5.1% in the top ten. What was sequenced was whole blood. The source of this sequence is an adult who was a healthcare worker with PCR-confirmed SARS-CoV-2 infection or an uninfected control (not recorded which). The rearrangement joins TRBV7-3 to TRBJ1-1; unclear D gene. The CDR3 nucleotides are TGTGCCAGCAGCCTATGGGGGAACACTGAAGCTTTCTTT. Protein sequence: CASSLWGNTEAFF.